This T cell receptor (beta chain) is from a study of blood T cell repertoires in COVID-19. Looking at the study overall: T cells, B-cell-depleted T cells, or PBMCs provided the cDNA or gDNA that served as material.

CDR3 length: 14 amino acids. J was trimmed by 3 bases and V by 1 base; bases with no gene match: 2. Germline V gene sequence: CDR1 LGHNA, CDR2 YSLEER. Method: immunoSEQ multiplex PCR; TCRdb's copy keeps in-frame clones and lacks some. The sample lists about 120,000 clones, 90% occurring once. The sequenced material came from peripheral blood. The rearrangement links TRBV4-3 to TRBJ1-2; 7 nucleotides match TRBD1. This receptor was taken from a woman between 55 and 75 years old with COVID-19, enrolled during active disease. CDR3 residues: CASSQVTGDYGYTF. The CDR3 DNA sequence: TGCGCCAGCAGCCAAGTTACAGGGGACTATGGCTACACCTTC.